This T cell receptor (beta chain) was sequenced for a study of control samples from healthy donors and cancer patients. The CDR3 has 15 residues. Germline CDR1 reads SEHNR; CDR2 reads FQNEAQ (reference sequence). Trimming took 5 bases from V and 7 from J; bases not matched to a gene: 10. Using immunoSEQ multiplex PCR, the repertoire was profiled, and TCRdb retains in-frame clones only, with some absent. The sample consists of approximately 190,000 clones, roughly nine tenths of them appearing once. The V call is TRBV7-9, the J call TRBJ1-4; TRBD1 agrees at 7 bases. The sample consisted of blood. The sequence derives from a man in his thirties or forties in good health. The CDR3 bases are TGTGCCAGCAGCGCGTCCGGGACAGTGAGTGAAAAACTGTTTTTT. Protein product: CASSASGTVSEKLFF.